The subject of this entry is one T cell receptor beta chain. The antigen is unknown. PCR involved 60 Vbeta and 13 Jbeta primers. Here immunoSEQ multiplex PCR was the method, and the copy in TCRdb shows in-frame clones only, minus some. The sample has about 97,000 clones, around 78% seen once. The source of the sample is a study of cytomegalovirus exposure and HLA in healthy donors. General observations from the study: HLA alleles showed associations with 15,000 to 20,000 TCR beta sequences in a later analysis, at a 0.05 false discovery rate. Prior analysis indicated that the majority of TCR beta V segments exhibited productivity approximately 87% or approximately 30% of the time. Usually a TCR sequence was rare, but some public TCRs were found in many donors.

The CDR3 spans 16 residues. J lost 3 bases, V lost 5 bases, and 9 bases had no gene match. Germline assignment: CDR1 SGHVS and CDR2 FQNEAQ. The J gene is TRBJ1-1, the V gene TRBV7-8; 10 bases are a match to TRBD1. This sequence originates from a man between 40 and 49 years old in good health and CMV-seronegative. Sequenced material: PBMCs. CDR3 sequence reads: CASSPDRGYGDTEAFF. As DNA, the CDR3 is TGTGCCAGCAGCCCGGACAGGGGGTATGGGGACACTGAAGCTTTCTTT. Full variable domain (missing parts from reference TRBV7-8 and TRBJ1-1): GAGVSQSPRYKVAKRGQDVALRCDPISGHVSLFWYQQALGQGPEFLTYFQNEAQLDKSGLPSDRFFAERPEGSVSTLKIQRTQQEDSAVYLCASSPDRGYGDTEAFFGQGTRLTVV.